The source of this T cell receptor (beta chain) is a study of T cell responses to AZD1222 COVID-19 vaccine. General study findings and limits: Reportedly, close to half of spike-specific TCRs are directed against unmutated variant regions. Increases in Spike-specific TCR breadth and depth were seen after two AZD1222 doses. Dominant CD4 TCR responses targeted spike regions 160-218 and 743-854. Donors were mostly white British, more females; clonal diversity possibly underestimated.

Germline V lookup: CDR1 KGHSH, CDR2 LQKENI. The CDR3 extends over 15 amino acids. V shed 5 bases and J shed 0 bases, with 8 bases lying between them. As regards this clone: Its specificity is unknown.

Libraries were prepared by immunoSEQ multiplex PCR; TCRdb keeps only in-frame clonotypes and omits some of them. The table lists 100,000 or so clones, approximately 90% of them singletons, with 1.3% in the top ten. The starting material was peripheral blood, obtained on day 0 of AZD1222 vaccination. This TCR was sampled from an adult in good health. The chain uses TRBV18 and TRBJ1-6; D uncertain. The DNA of the CDR3 is TGTGCCAGCTCAACAACGAGCTCCTATAATTCACCCCTCCACTTT. Translated: CASSTTSSYNSPLHF.